Each of the 10 T cell receptor beta chains below was sequenced from the same sample in a study of blood T cells in healthy people across ages. The authors ran a second PCR of 7 to 11 cycles using a sample-barcoded 5' primer and a J-beta primer mix. TCRdb re-derived calls from the 5' RACE reads in MiXCR, one entry per CDR3 protein. The table has about 1.8 million distinct CDR3 sequences, approximately 50% seen once. What was sequenced was blood. These receptors all come from a middle-aged woman in good health.

The gene calls are TRBV4-1 and TRBJ2-3; TRBD2 matches at 7 bases. Germline V gene sequence: CDR1 MGHRA, CDR2 YSYEKL. This CDR3 spans 16 amino acids. Unmatched junction bases numbered 10, after V lost 5 bases and J lost 2 bases. CDR3 coding DNA: TGCGCCAGCAGCTGGGGGGGTAGCGGATACACAGATACGCAGTATTTT. Encoded protein: CASSWGGSGYTDTQYF.

The chain uses TRBV19 and TRBJ2-7; TRBD2 aligns across 10 bases. V lost 6 bases and J lost 1; bases outside the gene matches: 6. CDR3 length equals 15 residues. Looked up from germline, CDR1 is LNHDA and CDR2 is SQIVND (reference sequence). CDR3 sequence reads: CASRQAGGRSYEQYF. CDR3 sequence (DNA): TGTGCCAGTAGGCAAGCGGGGGGGAGGTCCTACGAGCAGTACTTC. The complete variable domain, with remaining parts taken from reference TRBV19 and TRBJ2-7, reads DGGITQSPKYLFRKEGQNVTLSCEQNLNHDAMYWYRQDPGQGLRLIYYSQIVNDFQKGDIAEGYSVSREKKESFPLTVTSAQKNPTAFYLCASRQAGGRSYEQYFGPGTRLTVT.

This chain connects TRBV29-1 to TRBJ1-5; 9 nucleotides line up with TRBD1. The CDR3 has 13 residues. From germline, CDR1 is SQVTM and CDR2 ANQGSEA. CDR3 region: CSVTGGATQPQHF. In nucleotides, the CDR3 is TGCAGTGTAACAGGGGGCGCGACTCAGCCCCAGCATTTT.

This clonotype was observed a few times. This chain joins TRBV29-1 and TRBJ2-1; D is perhaps TRBD1 or TRBD2 (5 bases each). Germline V gene data show CDR1 as SQVTM and CDR2 as ANQGSEA. This CDR3 is built from 12 residues. V was trimmed by 4 bases and J by 9 bases, leaving 13 bases between them. The CDR3 here is CSVGDLRIEQFF. In DNA, the CDR3 is TGCAGCGTTGGGGACCTCAGGATTGAGCAGTTCTTC.

The chain links TRBV7-2 to TRBJ2-5; D ambiguous. This CDR3 is built from 12 residues. The germline V and J ends were trimmed by 7 bases and 2 bases, with 8 bases remaining between them. The germline CDR1 and CDR2 sequences are SGHTA and FQGNSA. The CDR3 spells CASTRPQETQYF. The CDR3 DNA follows: TGTGCCAGCACCCGGCCTCAAGAGACCCAGTACTTC.

This clonotype appeared a few times. This chain connects TRBV15 to TRBJ2-1; TRBD2 matches 11 bases. Germline V gene data show CDR1 as LNHNV and CDR2 as YYDKDF (reference sequence). Trimming at V came to 6 bases and at J to 4 bases, leaving 5 bases not matched to a gene. There are 15 residues in the CDR3. CDR3 DNA sequence: TGTGCCACCAGGTTATCTAGCGGGGGGTACAATGAGCAGTTCTTC. This translates into CATRLSSGGYNEQFF.

The chain carries TRBV7-2 and TRBJ1-2, with D perhaps matching TRBD1 (5 bases). Germline assignment: CDR1 SGHTA and CDR2 FQGNSA. CDR3 length: 14 amino acids. Trimming cost V 1 base and J 8 bases, with 14 bases left between them. CDR3 in DNA: TGTGCCAGCAGCTTAGAGCGTGGGGCGGCGGGCTACACCTTC. Translation: CASSLERGAAGYTF.

CDR3 sequence reads: CASRGQFSPLHF. As DNA, the CDR3 is TGTGCCAGTCGGGGGCAGTTTTCACCCCTCCACTTT. The chain employs TRBV7-9 and TRBJ1-6; TRBD1 might be the D (6 bases). From germline, CDR1 is SEHNR and CDR2 FQNEAQ (reference sequence). The CDR3 is made up of 12 amino acids. Trimming took off 9 bases at V and 9 bases at J, with 12 bases between the two ends.

This clonotype was recorded a few times. The chain links TRBV7-2 to TRBJ2-1; tentative D call: TRBD1 (5 bases). This CDR3 has 13 residues. V was pared by 4 bases and J by 8 bases, with 12 bases between. Germline V gene data show CDR1 as SGHTA and CDR2 as FQGNSA. The CDR3 sequence is CASSSRGWDEQFF. As DNA, the CDR3 is TGTGCCAGCAGCTCAAGGGGTTGGGATGAGCAGTTCTTC.

The CDR3 region has the DNA TGTGCCAGCAGCCAAGAGACATTGCAGTTCCCTGGGGCCAACGTCCTGACTTTC. Its translation: CASSQETLQFPGANVLTF. The genes are TRBV4-2 and TRBJ2-6, with no clear D. CDR1 LGHNA and CDR2 YNFKEQ come from the germline V gene. The CDR3 loop spans 18 amino acids. V lost 0 bases to trimming and J lost 2 bases, with 14 bases between them.